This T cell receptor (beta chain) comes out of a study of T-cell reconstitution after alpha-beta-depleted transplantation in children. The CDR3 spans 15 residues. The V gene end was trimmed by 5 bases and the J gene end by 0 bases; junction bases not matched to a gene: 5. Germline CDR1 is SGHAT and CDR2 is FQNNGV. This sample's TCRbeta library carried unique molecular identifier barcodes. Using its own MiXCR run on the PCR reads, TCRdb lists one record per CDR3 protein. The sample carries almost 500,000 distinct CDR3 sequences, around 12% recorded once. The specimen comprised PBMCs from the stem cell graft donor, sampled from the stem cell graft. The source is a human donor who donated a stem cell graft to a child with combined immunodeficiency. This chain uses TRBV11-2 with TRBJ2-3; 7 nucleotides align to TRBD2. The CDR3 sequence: CASSLAEWSTDTQYF. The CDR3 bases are TGTGCCAGCAGCCTAGCGGAGTGGAGCACAGATACGCAGTATTTT.